A selection of T cell receptor beta chains follows, all from one sample in a study of post-analysis software for immune sequencing data. In TCRdb, the PCR reads were re-called with MiXCR into one record per CDR3 protein. The sample has roughly 800,000 distinct CDR3 sequences, 25% to 30% seen once. The material sequenced was blood. The receptors originated from a girl aged 10-17 years with multiple sclerosis. Both conserved end residues are part of each CDR3. D genes are given only for firm matches. Clone size, where shown, is once, few, many, or a class for clones that have expanded.

D gene	clone size	V gene	J gene	CDR3 DNA	CDR3 protein
TRBD1	-	TRBV29-1	TRBJ1-2	TGCAGCGTTCGGACAGGGGCAATATATGGCTACACCTTC	CSVRTGAIYGYTF
-	-	TRBV20-1	TRBJ2-3	TGCAGTGCCGCGGTGTCCGGGGATACGCAGTATTTT	CSAAVSGDTQYF
-	many	TRBV20-1	TRBJ2-7	TGCAGTGCTAGAGATTTAACAGCGACCCTCTCCTACGAGCAGTACTTC	CSARDLTATLSYEQYF
TRBD2	-	TRBV20-1	TRBJ2-1	TGCAGTGCTAAGGGACTAGCGGGAGGGCCCGGCAATGAGCAGTTCTTC	CSAKGLAGGPGNEQFF
-	many	TRBV5-1	TRBJ2-3	TGCGCCAGCAGCCTGGACCCGGTCCGGGGGAAGAGCACAGATACGCAGTATTTT	CASSLDPVRGKSTDTQYF
-	few	TRBV5-5	TRBJ1-5	TGTGCCAGCAGCTACACAACAGGATCCGGTCAGCCCCAGCATTTT	CASSYTTGSGQPQHF
-	-	TRBV6-2/TRBV6-3	TRBJ2-5	TGTGCCAGCAGTTCTCCCTGGGGGACCCAGTACTTC	CASSSPWGTQYF
-	-	TRBV20-1	TRBJ1-2	TGCAGTGCCGAGAGGGGTCATGGCTACACCTTC	CSAERGHGYTF
TRBD2	-	TRBV3-1	TRBJ2-1	TGTGCCGGCAGCCAGGAGAGCGGGGGGGCCTCAAAGGAGCAGTTCTTC	CAGSQESGGASKEQFF
-	-	TRBV7-2	TRBJ1-2	TGTGCCAGCAGCTATTCACGTGGTAGCTACACCTTC	CASSYSRGSYTF
-	few	TRBV20-1	TRBJ2-5	TGCAGTGCTAGAGATTTGAGGCGGGCACAAGAGACCCAGTACTTC	CSARDLRRAQETQYF
-	-	TRBV28	TRBJ1-5	TGTGCCAGCACAGGGGCGATTAGCAATCAGCCCCAGCATTTT	CASTGAISNQPQHF
-	-	TRBV7-2	TRBJ2-7	TGTGCCAGCAGCTCCCCCGACGTGCGGGTCGGCTCCTACGAGCAGTACTTC	CASSSPDVRVGSYEQYF
-	once	TRBV9	TRBJ1-2	TGTGCCAGCAGCGTCGAAGGGTTAAGTGGCTACACCTTC	CASSVEGLSGYTF
-	few	TRBV6-5	TRBJ2-7	TGTGCCAGCTCCCTCGTAGGGACTCAAGATTACGAGCAGTACTTC	CASSLVGTQDYEQYF
-	-	TRBV28	TRBJ1-5	TGTGCCAGCAGATTACTTGGGGGCAATCAGCCCCAGCATTTT	CASRLLGGNQPQHF
TRBD1	-	TRBV29-1	TRBJ2-2	TGCAGCGTTGTTGGGACAGGGGTCACCGGGGAGCTGTTTTTT	CSVVGTGVTGELFF
-	-	TRBV4-2	TRBJ2-5	TGTGCCAGCAGCCAAACCGGACGAGAAGAGACCCAGTACTTC	CASSQTGREETQYF
-	-	TRBV7-2	TRBJ2-7	TGTGCCAGCAGCTTAGCCGATTGCGACGAGCAGTACTTC	CASSLADCDEQYF
TRBD2	-	TRBV28	TRBJ2-5	TGTGCCAGCAGTTCGATCAGCGGGAATGGCGAGACCCAGTACTTC	CASSSISGNGETQYF
-	few	TRBV20-1	TRBJ2-7	TGCAGTGCTAGTGTCCCGGGGCCTACGTGGGAAGTCGAGCAGTACTTC	CSASVPGPTWEVEQYF
-	-	TRBV20-1	TRBJ1-2	TGCAGTGCTCATAACAGCGGGGCCTATGGCTACACCTTC	CSAHNSGAYGYTF
-	-	TRBV9	TRBJ2-3	TGTGCCAGCAGCGAATCTCGGGGGACCCACACAGATACGCAGTATTTT	CASSESRGTHTDTQYF
-	-	TRBV20-1	TRBJ2-3	TGCAGTGCTAGGGTCTCAGGGACAACCAACACAGATACGCAGTATTTT	CSARVSGTTNTDTQYF
TRBD1	-	TRBV4-1	TRBJ1-4	TGCGCCAGCAGCCAAGATGGGACAGTTGGTAATGAAAAACTGTTTTTT	CASSQDGTVGNEKLFF
-	-	TRBV7-9	TRBJ1-1	TGTGCCAGCAGCTTTAATTCCGGGGCGAACACTGAAGCTTTCTTT	CASSFNSGANTEAFF
-	-	TRBV6-5	TRBJ2-7	TGTGCCAGCAGTTCCCATGCCGGGACACCCGGCTCCTACGAGCAGTACTTC	CASSSHAGTPGSYEQYF
-	few	TRBV5-6	TRBJ2-4	TGTGCCAGCAGCAGGACCGCCGTTGGAAACATTCAGTACTTC	CASSRTAVGNIQYF
TRBD1	-	TRBV25-1	TRBJ2-5	TGTGCCAGCAGTTCCCACAGGGGGAGGTACCAAGAGACCCAGTACTTC	CASSSHRGRYQETQYF
-	few	TRBV6-1	TRBJ2-3	TGTGCCAGCACCCAGGGCCACGGGAGCACAGATACGCAGTATTTT	CASTQGHGSTDTQYF
TRBD2	-	TRBV28	TRBJ2-1	TGTCCCAGCAGTCGACTAGCGGGGGGGAGCGAGCAGTTCTTC	CPSSRLAGGSEQFF
-	-	TRBV7-2	TRBJ1-4	TGTGCCAGCAGCAGAGGGGGGATGGCTAATGAAAAACTGTTTTTT	CASSRGGMANEKLFF
-	few	TRBV5-1	TRBJ2-1	TGCGCCAGCAGCTCCGGGCAGCCTGAGAATGAGCAGTTCTTC	CASSSGQPENEQFF
-	few	TRBV6-2/TRBV6-3	TRBJ2-7	TGTGCCAGCAGTTACGGTTTGGGAGAGCAGTACTTC	CASSYGLGEQYF
-	few	TRBV20-1	TRBJ2-1	TGCAGTGCTAGAGATCGTCTTCTCTCAGGGTTCTTC	CSARDRLLSGFF
TRBD2	-	TRBV7-9	TRBJ2-1	TGTGCCAGCAGCCCAAAAGGCCGGGGGGGGGCCTACAATGAGCAGTTCTTC	CASSPKGRGGAYNEQFF
TRBD1	few	TRBV2	TRBJ2-3	TGTGCCAGCGGGACAGGGGGCACAGATACGCAGTATTTT	CASGTGGTDTQYF
-	-	TRBV12-3/TRBV12-4	TRBJ2-1	TGTGCCAGCATCCAGGGGGGGGAGGCCCCGAATGAGCAGTTCTTC	CASIQGGEAPNEQFF
-	-	TRBV11-2	TRBJ2-3	TGTGCCAGCAGCCGCCAAGTGGGGGGTACAGATACGCAGTATTTT	CASSRQVGGTDTQYF
-	-	TRBV18	TRBJ2-6	TGTGCCAGCTCACCGGACGGTATCTTGTCTGGGGCCAACGTCCTGACTTTC	CASSPDGILSGANVLTF
TRBD2	-	TRBV27	TRBJ2-3	TGTGCCAGCCATGGACTAGCGGGATTCACAGATACGCAGTATTTT	CASHGLAGFTDTQYF
TRBD1	-	TRBV7-9	TRBJ1-5	TGTGCCAGCAGCACAAGAACAGGGGATGGTAGTCAGCCCCAGCATTTT	CASSTRTGDGSQPQHF
-	-	TRBV12-3/TRBV12-4	TRBJ1-1	TGTGCCAGCAGCGGCTACAGATCGGGAGCTTTCTTT	CASSGYRSGAFF
-	-	TRBV28	TRBJ2-7	TGTGCCAGCAGCAGGGCTACGAGCTCCTACGAGCAGTACTTC	CASSRATSSYEQYF
-	-	TRBV20-1	TRBJ2-7	TGCAGTGCTCGGATGGGCGGGGCGGGAAGGTACGAGCAGTACTTC	CSARMGGAGRYEQYF
-	few	TRBV28	TRBJ2-1	TGTGCCACCACTGATCCGGGAAGCAGTGAGCAGTTCTTC	CATTDPGSSEQFF
TRBD1	-	TRBV28	TRBJ1-6	TGTGCCAGCAAGCTGGGGACAGGTTTTTCACCCCTCCACTTT	CASKLGTGFSPLHF
TRBD1	-	TRBV27	TRBJ2-3	TGTGCCAGCAGTTTAGAAAACAGGGGTCCAGATACGCAGTATTTT	CASSLENRGPDTQYF